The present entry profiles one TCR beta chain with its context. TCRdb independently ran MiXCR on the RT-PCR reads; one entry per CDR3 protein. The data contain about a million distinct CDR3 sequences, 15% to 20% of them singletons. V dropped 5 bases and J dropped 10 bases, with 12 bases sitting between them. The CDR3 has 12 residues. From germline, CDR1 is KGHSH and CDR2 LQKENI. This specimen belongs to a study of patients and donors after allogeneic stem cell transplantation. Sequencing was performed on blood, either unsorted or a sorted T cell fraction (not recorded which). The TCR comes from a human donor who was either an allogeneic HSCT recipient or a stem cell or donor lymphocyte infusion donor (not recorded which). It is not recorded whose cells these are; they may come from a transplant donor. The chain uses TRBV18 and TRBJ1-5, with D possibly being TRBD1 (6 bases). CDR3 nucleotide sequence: TGTGCCAGCTCAGCACAGGGAGGACCCCAGCATTTT. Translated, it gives CASSAQGGPQHF.